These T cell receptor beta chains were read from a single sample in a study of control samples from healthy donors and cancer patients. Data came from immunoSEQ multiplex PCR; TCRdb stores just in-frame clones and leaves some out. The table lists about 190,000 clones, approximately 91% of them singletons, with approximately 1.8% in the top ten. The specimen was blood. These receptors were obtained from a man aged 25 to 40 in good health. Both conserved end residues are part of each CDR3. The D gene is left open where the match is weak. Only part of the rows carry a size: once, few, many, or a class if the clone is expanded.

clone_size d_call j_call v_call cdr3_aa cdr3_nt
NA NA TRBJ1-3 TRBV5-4 CVGVGGTSGNTIYF TGTGTAGGGGTAGGGGGGACCTCTGGAAACACCATATATTTT
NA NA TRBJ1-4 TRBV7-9 CASSRGTSGEKLFF TGTGCCAGCAGCCGGGGGACTTCGGGCGAAAAACTGTTTTTT
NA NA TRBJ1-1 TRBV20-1 CSAETTDEAFF TGCAGTGCGGAGACTACCGATGAAGCTTTCTTT
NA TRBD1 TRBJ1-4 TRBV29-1 CSVKRQGAFSTNEKLFF TGCAGCGTCAAACGACAGGGGGCTTTTTCGACTAATGAAAAACTGTTTTTT
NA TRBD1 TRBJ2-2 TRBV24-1 CASGQGANTGELFF TGTGCCTCCGGACAGGGGGCTAACACCGGGGAGCTGTTTTTT
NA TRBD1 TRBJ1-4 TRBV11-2 CASSLRQGGEKLFF TGTGCCAGCAGCTTAAGACAGGGAGGTGAAAAACTGTTTTTT
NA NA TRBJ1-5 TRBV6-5 CASSRHQPQHF TGTGCCAGCAGCCGGCATCAGCCCCAGCATTTT
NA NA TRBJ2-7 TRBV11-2 CSWGQGAHEQYF TGTTCCTGGGGGCAGGGAGCCCACGAGCAGTACTTC
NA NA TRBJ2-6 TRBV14 CASSPRPGGANVLTF TGTGCCAGCAGCCCCCGCCCAGGAGGGGCCAACGTCCTGACTTTC
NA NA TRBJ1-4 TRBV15 CATSRDRGEKLFF TGTGCCACCAGCAGAGATCGAGGTGAAAAACTGTTTTTT
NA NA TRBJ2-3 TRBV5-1 CASSLGVGNTDTQYF TGCGCCAGCAGCTTGGGAGTTGGTAATACAGATACGCAGTATTTT
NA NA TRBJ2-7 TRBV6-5 CASSKRTAVGNEQYF TGTGCCAGCAGTAAACGGACAGCGGTCGGGAACGAGCAGTACTTC
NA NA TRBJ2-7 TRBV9 CASSVDGGGYEQYF TGTGCCAGCAGCGTAGATGGGGGCGGGTACGAGCAGTACTTC
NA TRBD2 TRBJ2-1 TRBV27 CASSPLAGGHNEQFF TGTGCCAGCAGTCCACTAGCGGGGGGTCACAATGAGCAGTTCTTC
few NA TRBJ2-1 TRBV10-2 CASRSVRDNEQFF TGCGCCAGCAGAAGTGTGCGGGACAATGAGCAGTTCTTC
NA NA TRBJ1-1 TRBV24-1 CATSDYGGSEAFF TGTGCCACCAGTGATTATGGGGGCTCTGAAGCTTTCTTT
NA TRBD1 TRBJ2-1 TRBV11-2 CASSQAPGQGPGDEQFF TGTGCCAGCAGCCAAGCACCGGGACAGGGGCCAGGGGATGAGCAGTTCTTC
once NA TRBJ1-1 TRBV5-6 CATQGWRGRTEAFF TGTGCCACCCAGGGATGGAGGGGCCGCACTGAAGCTTTCTTT
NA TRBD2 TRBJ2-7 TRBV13 CASRQLAGGPYEQYF TGTGCCAGCAGGCAACTAGCGGGGGGTCCCTACGAGCAGTACTTC
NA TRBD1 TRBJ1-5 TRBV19 CASTPQGATGNQPQHF TGTGCCAGTACCCCACAGGGGGCTACGGGCAATCAGCCCCAGCATTTT
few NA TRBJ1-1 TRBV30 CAWGHSGTNTEAFF TGTGCCTGGGGACACTCCGGGACAAACACTGAAGCTTTCTTT
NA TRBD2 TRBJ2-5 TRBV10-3 CAISESAGGGETQYF TGTGCCATCAGTGAGTCGGCGGGGGGAGGAGAGACCCAGTACTTC
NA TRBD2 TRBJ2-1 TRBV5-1 CASSPRGGVRNEQFF TGCGCCAGCAGCCCTCGTGGGGGGGTACGCAATGAGCAGTTCTTC
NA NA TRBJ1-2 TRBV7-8 CASSGGIRGANYGYTF TGTGCCAGCAGCGGAGGGATTCGGGGGGCTAACTATGGCTACACCTTC
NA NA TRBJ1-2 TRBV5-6 CASSLRGPKDGYTF TGTGCCAGCAGCTTGCGGGGACCTAAAGACGGCTACACCTTC
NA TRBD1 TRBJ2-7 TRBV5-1 CASSLGDRVYEQYF TGCGCCAGCAGCTTGGGGGACAGGGTCTACGAGCAGTACTTC
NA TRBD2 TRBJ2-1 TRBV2 CARQRGRGDEQFF TGTGCCCGACAGCGGGGGAGGGGAGATGAGCAGTTCTTC
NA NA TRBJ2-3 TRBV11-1 CASSLAGRSTDTQYF TGTGCCAGCAGCTTAGCGGGCAGAAGCACAGATACGCAGTATTTT
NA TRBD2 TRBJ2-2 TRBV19 CASSIWSSGVNTGELFF TGTGCCAGTAGTATTTGGTCTAGCGGGGTCAACACCGGGGAGCTGTTTTTT
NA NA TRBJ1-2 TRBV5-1 CASSREGGNYGYTF TGCGCCAGCAGCCGTGAAGGGGGGAACTATGGCTACACCTTC
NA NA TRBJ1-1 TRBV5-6 CASSPQWEIDTEAFF TGTGCCAGCAGCCCGCAGTGGGAAATCGACACTGAAGCTTTCTTT
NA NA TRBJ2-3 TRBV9 CASSVGGAGTDTQYF TGTGCCAGCAGCGTAGGGGGGGCCGGCACAGATACGCAGTATTTT
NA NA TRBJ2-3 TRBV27 CASSFREGDTQYF TGTGCCAGCAGTTTCCGTGAAGGAGATACGCAGTATTTT
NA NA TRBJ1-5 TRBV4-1 CASSGQVSNQPQHF TGCGCCAGCAGTGGGCAGGTCAGCAATCAGCCCCAGCATTTT
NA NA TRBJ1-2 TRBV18 CASSPRQTQGGYGYTF TGTGCCAGCTCACCCCGCCAGACTCAAGGAGGCTATGGCTACACCTTC